The sequence of this TCR beta chain was determined in a study of response to subunit inactivated influenza vaccine. For this clonotype: Its antigen is unidentified.

Notes on the study in general: The authors offered the suggestion that each seasonal influenza vaccination recruits few new T cells.

This CDR3 contains 13 residues. Germline V gene sequence: CDR1 MNHNY, CDR2 SVGAGI (reference sequence). V lost 6 bases and J 5 bases, leaving 11 bases between the germline ends. TCRdb itself ran the RT-PCR reads through MiXCR, one entry per CDR3 protein. The sample records around 750,000 distinct CDR3 sequences, approximately 22% being singletons. This receptor was identified in a man over 45 who received an inactivated influenza vaccine. This chain uses TRBV6-6 with TRBJ2-1; tentative D call: TRBD1 (5 bases). This specimen was PBMCs from blood, taken approximately 5 days after vaccination. The CDR3 sequence: CASSPRQNNEQFF. The CDR3 DNA reads as TGTGCCAGCAGCCCGCGACAGAACAATGAGCAGTTCTTC.